The sequence of this T cell receptor beta chain was determined in a study of molecular identifiers for immune sequencing clone quantification. With respect to this clonotype: A much larger clone lies a single base off, so this may be a read error.

CDR1 is DFQATT and CDR2 is SNEGSKA in the germline V gene (reference sequence). The CDR3 covers 14 residues. The V gene lost 1 base and the J gene lost 1 base, with 10 bases spanning the gap. MiXCR was run by TCRdb on the PCR reads, yielding one entry per CDR3 protein. Of 85,000 to 90,000 distinct CDR3 sequences listed, around 20% were seen once; the top ten hold about 0.85%. The clonotype was recovered from a human donor in good health. Some libraries in this study had Jurkat cell RNA spiked in. The sample was naive CD8+ T cells from blood, with Jurkat cell RNA spiked in. Subset of the sample: FACS-sorted CD8+CD4-CCR7+CD45RA+ naive T cells. This rearrangement joins TRBV20-1 to TRBJ1-1; D not certain. The chain's CDR3 is CSARGRTANTEAFF. The CDR3 bases are TGCAGTGCTAGAGGTAGGACGGCGAACACTGAAGCTTTCTTT.